The present TCR beta chain was sequenced within a study of cytomegalovirus exposure and HLA in healthy donors. Background on the study: The 95 to 150 validation repertoires were produced on the same platform as the 670 or so repertoires of the first cohort. This was reported in a later analysis.

Study-level findings and limits: Both high specificity and high sensitivity reportedly marked the classifier's diagnosis of cytomegalovirus status. In the 120 or so validation repertoires, approximately 93% of cluster scores exceeded 0, per a later analysis.

Sequencing was performed with immunoSEQ multiplex PCR; in TCRdb, only in-frame clones are kept and a portion is missing. The sample carries approximately 110,000 clones, 86% recorded once. The V gene lost 8 bases and the J gene lost 9 bases, with 20 bases spanning the gap. The CDR3 consists of 14 residues. Germline values: CDR1 MRHNA, CDR2 SNTAGT. Remarks on this clone: Its specificity is not known.

The chain is built from TRBV6-4 and TRBJ2-1, with TRBD1 as a possible D gene (6 bases). The clonotype originates from a woman aged 18-35 years in good health and CMV-seropositive. Sequenced material: PBMCs. The CDR3 protein is CASRFEQGLGEQFF. In DNA, the CDR3 is TGTGCCAGCCGGTTCGAACAGGGTCTTGGTGAGCAGTTCTTC.